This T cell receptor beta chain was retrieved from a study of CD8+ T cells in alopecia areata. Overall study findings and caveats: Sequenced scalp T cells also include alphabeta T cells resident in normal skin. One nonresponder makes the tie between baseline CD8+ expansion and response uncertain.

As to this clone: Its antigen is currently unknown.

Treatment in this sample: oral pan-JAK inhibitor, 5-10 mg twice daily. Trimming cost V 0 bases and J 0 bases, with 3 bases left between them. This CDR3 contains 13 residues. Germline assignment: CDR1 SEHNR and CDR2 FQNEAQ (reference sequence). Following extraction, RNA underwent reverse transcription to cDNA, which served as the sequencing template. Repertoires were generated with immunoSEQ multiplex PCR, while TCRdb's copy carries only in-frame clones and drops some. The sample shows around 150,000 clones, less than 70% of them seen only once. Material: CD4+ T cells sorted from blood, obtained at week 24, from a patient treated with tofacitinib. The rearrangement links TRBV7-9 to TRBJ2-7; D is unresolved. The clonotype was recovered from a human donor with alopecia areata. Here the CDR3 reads CASSLALSYEQYF. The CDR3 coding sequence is TGTGCCAGCAGCTTAGCGCTCTCCTACGAGCAGTACTTC.